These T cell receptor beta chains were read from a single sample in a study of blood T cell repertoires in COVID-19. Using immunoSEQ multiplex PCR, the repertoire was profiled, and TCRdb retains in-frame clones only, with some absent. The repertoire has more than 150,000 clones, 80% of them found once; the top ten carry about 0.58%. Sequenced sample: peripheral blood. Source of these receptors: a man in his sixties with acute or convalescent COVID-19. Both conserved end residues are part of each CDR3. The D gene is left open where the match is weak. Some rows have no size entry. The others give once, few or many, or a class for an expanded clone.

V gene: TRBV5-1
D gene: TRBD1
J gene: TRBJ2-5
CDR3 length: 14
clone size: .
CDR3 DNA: TGCGCCAGCAGTCGACAGGGGATGGGAGAGACCCAGTACTTC
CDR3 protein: CASSRQGMGETQYF

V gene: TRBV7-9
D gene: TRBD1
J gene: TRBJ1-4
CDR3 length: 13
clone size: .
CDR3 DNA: TGTGCCAGCAGCTTAGGGACAGGTGAAAAACTGTTTTTT
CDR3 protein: CASSLGTGEKLFF

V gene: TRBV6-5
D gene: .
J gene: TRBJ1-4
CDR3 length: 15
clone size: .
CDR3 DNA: TGTGCCAGCAGTTACTCGGGAGCAACTAATGAAAAACTGTTTTTT
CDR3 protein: CASSYSGATNEKLFF

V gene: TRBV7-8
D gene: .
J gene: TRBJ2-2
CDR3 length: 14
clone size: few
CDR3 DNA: TGTGCCAGCACCGAAGTGCGCGGCACCGGGGAGCTGTTTTTT
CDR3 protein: CASTEVRGTGELFF

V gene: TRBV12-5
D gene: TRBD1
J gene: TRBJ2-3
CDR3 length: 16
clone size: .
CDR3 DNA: TGTGCTAGTGGTTCGCGCCCCGGACAGGGGCCAGATACGCAGTATTTT
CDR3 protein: CASGSRPGQGPDTQYF

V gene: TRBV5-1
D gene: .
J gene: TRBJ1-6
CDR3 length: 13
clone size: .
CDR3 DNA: TGCGCCAGCAGCTTGGAGGAGGATTCACCCCTCCACTTT
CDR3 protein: CASSLEEDSPLHF

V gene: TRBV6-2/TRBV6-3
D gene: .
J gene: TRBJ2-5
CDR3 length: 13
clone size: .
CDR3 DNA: TGTGCCAGCAGTCAAATGTACCAAGAGACCCAGTACTTC
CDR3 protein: CASSQMYQETQYF

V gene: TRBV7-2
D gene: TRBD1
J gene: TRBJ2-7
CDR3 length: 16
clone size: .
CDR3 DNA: TGTGCCAGCAGCTTAGGGGGAGGACAGGGATACTACGAGCAGTACTTC
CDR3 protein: CASSLGGGQGYYEQYF

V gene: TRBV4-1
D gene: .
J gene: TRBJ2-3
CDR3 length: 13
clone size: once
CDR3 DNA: TGCGCCAGCAGCCAAGATCAGGCTAGCCCGCGATATTTT
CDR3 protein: CASSQDQASPRYF

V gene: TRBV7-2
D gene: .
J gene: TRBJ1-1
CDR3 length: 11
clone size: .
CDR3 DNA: TGTGCCAGCAGATCCGGTCTCGAAGCTTTCTTT
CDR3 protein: CASRSGLEAFF

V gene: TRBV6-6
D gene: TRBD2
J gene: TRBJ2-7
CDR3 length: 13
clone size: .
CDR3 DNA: TGTGCCAGCAGGCCGGGACTAGCAATAGAGCAGTACTTC
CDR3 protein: CASRPGLAIEQYF

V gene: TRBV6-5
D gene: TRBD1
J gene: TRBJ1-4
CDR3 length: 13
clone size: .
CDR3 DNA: TGTGCCACCTCGGGACAGGGTAATGAAAAACTGTTTTTT
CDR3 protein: CATSGQGNEKLFF

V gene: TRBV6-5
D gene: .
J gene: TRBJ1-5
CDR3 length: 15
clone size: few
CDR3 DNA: TGTGCCAGCAGTTACTCGTGGAGGGGTGGGCAGCCCCAGCATTTT
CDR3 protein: CASSYSWRGGQPQHF

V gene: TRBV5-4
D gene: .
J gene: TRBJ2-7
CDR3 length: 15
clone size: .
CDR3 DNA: TGTGCCAGCAGCTTGGGCAGCGCCCAAGAGTACGAGCAGTACTTC
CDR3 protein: CASSLGSAQEYEQYF

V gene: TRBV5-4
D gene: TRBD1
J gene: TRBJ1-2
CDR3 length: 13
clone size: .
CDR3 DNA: TGTGCCAGCAGCCGCGGGACAGGGGTTGGCTACACCTTC
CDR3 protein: CASSRGTGVGYTF

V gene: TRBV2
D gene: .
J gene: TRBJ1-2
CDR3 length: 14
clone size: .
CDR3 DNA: TGTGCCAGCACCGAGGGGGGGGTTCGAATGGGGCTCACCTTC
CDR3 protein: CASTEGGVRMGLTF

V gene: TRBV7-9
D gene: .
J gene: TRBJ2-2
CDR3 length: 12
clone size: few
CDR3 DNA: TGTGCCAGCCGAACCCCTAACGGGGAGCTGTTTTTT
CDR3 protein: CASRTPNGELFF

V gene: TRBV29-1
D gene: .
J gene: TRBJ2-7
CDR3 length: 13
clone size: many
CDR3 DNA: TGCAGCGTTGAAAGGGACAATAGCCTCGAGCAGTACTTC
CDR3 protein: CSVERDNSLEQYF

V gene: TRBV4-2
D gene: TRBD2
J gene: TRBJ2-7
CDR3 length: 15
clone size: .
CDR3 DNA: TGTGCCAGCAGCCAAGAGGCGGGAGGGTGGTACGAGCAGTACTTC
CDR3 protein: CASSQEAGGWYEQYF

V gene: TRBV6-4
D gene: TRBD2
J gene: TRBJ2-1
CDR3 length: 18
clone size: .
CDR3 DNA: TGTGCCAGCAGTGACCCGAACCCGGGACTAGTTACCTACAATGAGCAGTTCTTC
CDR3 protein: CASSDPNPGLVTYNEQFF

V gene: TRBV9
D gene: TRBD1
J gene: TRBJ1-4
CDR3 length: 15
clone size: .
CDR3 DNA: TGTGCCAGCAGCGTGACAGGGGCCCTTAATGAAAAACTGTTTTTT
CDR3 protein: CASSVTGALNEKLFF

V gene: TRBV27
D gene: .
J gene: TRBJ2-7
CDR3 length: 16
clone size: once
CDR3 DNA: TGTGCCAGCAGTCCATTGAGCGGAACAGGGTACCACGAGCAGTACTTC
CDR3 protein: CASSPLSGTGYHEQYF

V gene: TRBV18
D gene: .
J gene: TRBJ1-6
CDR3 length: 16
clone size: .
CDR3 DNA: TGTGCCAGCTCACCCGTTAGCCCTAAGTATAATTCACCCCTCCACTTT
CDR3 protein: CASSPVSPKYNSPLHF

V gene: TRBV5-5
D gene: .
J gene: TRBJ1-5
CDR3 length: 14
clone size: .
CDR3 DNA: TGTGCCAGCAGCTTGTCAGGGGGCAATCAGCCCCAGCATTTT
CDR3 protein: CASSLSGGNQPQHF

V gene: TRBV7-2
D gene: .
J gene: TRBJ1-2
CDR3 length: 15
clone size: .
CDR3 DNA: TGTGCCAGCAGCCACCCGGAGTATACTAACTATGGCTACACCTTC
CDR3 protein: CASSHPEYTNYGYTF

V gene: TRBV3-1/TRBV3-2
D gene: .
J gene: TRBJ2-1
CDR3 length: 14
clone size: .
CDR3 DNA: TGTGCCAGCAGCCAAGCCAGACTAGGCAATGAGCAGTTCTTC
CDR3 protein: CASSQARLGNEQFF

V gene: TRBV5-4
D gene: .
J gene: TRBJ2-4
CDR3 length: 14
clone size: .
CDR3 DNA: TGTGCCAGCAGTTCTTATGGAACGGGAAACATTCAGTACTTC
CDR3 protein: CASSSYGTGNIQYF

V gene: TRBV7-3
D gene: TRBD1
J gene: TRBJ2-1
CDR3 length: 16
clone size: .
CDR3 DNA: TGTGCCAGCAGCGCCACGGACAGGGGGAGGGGCAATGAGCAGTTCTTC
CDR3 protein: CASSATDRGRGNEQFF

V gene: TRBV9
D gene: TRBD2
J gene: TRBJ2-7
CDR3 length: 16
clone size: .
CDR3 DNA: TGTGCCAGCAGCGCGGGTTCAGCGGGGTCGGGCTACGAGCAGTACTTC
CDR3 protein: CASSAGSAGSGYEQYF

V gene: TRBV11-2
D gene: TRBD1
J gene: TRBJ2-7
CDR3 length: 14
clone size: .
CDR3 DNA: TGTGCCAGCAGCTTAGGACAGACAGGGAACGAGCAGTACTTC
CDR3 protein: CASSLGQTGNEQYF

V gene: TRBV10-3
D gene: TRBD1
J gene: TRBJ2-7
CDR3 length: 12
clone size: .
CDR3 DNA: TGTGCCATCACCGGCACAGGGGACGAGCAGTACTTC
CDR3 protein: CAITGTGDEQYF

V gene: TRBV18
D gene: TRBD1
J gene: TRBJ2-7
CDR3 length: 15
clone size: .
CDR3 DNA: TGTGCCAGCTCACCCGGGACAGGGGGCCCCTACGAGCAGTACTTC
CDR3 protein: CASSPGTGGPYEQYF

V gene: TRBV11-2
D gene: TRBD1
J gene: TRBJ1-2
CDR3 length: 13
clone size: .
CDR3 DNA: TGTGCCAGCAGCTCGACAGGGTCCTATGGCTACACCTTC
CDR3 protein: CASSSTGSYGYTF

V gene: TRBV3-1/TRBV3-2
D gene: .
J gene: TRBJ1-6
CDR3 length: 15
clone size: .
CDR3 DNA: TGTGCCAGCAGCCAGGGGCACGGGGGTAATTCACCCCTCCACTTT
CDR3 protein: CASSQGHGGNSPLHF

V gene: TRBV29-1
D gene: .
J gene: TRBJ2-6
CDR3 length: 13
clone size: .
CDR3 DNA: TGCAGCGTTGAATGGGCCGGGGCCAACGTCCTGACTTTC
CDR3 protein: CSVEWAGANVLTF

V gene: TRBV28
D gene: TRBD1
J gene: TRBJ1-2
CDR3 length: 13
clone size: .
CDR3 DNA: TGTGCCAGCAGGGGACAGTACTACTATGGCTACACCTTC
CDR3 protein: CASRGQYYYGYTF

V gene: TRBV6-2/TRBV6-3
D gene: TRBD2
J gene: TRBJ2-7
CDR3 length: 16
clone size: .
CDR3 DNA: TGTGCCAGCAGTTACCCGGTAGCGGGGGCCTCCTACGAGCAGTACTTC
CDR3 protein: CASSYPVAGASYEQYF

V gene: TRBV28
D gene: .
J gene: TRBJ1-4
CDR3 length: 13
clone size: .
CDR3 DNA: TGTGCCAGCACCCGACAGCTTAATGAAAAACTGTTTTTT
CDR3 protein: CASTRQLNEKLFF

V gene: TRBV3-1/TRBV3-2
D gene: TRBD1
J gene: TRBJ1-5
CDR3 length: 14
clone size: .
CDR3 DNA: TGTGCCAGCAGCCCTGGACAGGGTTTAGGGCCCCAGCATTTT
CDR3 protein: CASSPGQGLGPQHF

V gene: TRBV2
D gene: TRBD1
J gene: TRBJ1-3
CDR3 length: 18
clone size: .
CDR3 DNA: TGTGCCAGCAGTCCCCGGGGGGGGACAGGGAGCTCTGGAAACACCATATATTTT
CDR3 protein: CASSPRGGTGSSGNTIYF

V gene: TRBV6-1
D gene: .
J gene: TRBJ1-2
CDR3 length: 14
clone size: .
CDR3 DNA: TGTGCCAGCAGTGAAGCGGGCCCAGCCTATGGCTACACCTTC
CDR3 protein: CASSEAGPAYGYTF

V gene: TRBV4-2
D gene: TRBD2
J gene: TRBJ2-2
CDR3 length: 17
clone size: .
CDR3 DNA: TGTGCCAGCAGCCGGGACCGGACTAGCGGTAGGGCCGGGGAGCTGTTTTTT
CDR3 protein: CASSRDRTSGRAGELFF

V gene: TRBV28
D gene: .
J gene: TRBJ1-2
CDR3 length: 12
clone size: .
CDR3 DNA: TGTGCCAGCAGTTTCCGTGTCTATGGCTACACCTTC
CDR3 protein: CASSFRVYGYTF

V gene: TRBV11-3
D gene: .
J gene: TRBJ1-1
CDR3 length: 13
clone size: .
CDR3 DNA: TGTGCCAGCAGCTTAGGTGTAAGGGGTGAAGCTTTCTTT
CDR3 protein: CASSLGVRGEAFF

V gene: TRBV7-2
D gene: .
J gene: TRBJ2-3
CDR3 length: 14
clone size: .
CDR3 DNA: TGTGCCAGCAGCTTTCCTGGCCACACAGATACGCAGTATTTT
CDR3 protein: CASSFPGHTDTQYF

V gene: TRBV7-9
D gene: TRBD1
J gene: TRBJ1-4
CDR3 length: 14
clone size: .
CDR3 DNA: TGTGCCAGCAGCCGGACAGGGGCTAATGAAAAACTGTTTTTT
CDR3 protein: CASSRTGANEKLFF

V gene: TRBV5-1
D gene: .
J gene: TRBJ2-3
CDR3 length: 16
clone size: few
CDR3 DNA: TGCGCCAGCAGCCACGGACTAACCTTAAGCACAGATACGCAGTATTTT
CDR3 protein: CASSHGLTLSTDTQYF

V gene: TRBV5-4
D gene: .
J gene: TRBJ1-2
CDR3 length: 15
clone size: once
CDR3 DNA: TGTGCCAGCAGCTTGTTTGGTCCCAGTAACTATGGCTACACCTTC
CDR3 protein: CASSLFGPSNYGYTF

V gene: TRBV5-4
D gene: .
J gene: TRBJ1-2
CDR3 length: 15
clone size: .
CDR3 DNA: TGTGCCAGCAGCTCCCCCCCGGGGGGTGGGCCAGGCTACACCTTC
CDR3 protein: CASSSPPGGGPGYTF